The source of this T cell receptor beta chain is a study of Graves' ophthalmopathy and Graves' hyperthyroidism. Study details: Cases classed as stable hyperthyroidism had no ophthalmopathy within 18 months of follow-up. General study findings and limits: Sensitivity reached 87.88% and specificity approximately 81% for a 13-signature model separating ophthalmopathy from stable hyperthyroidism. Blood repertoires reportedly contained most expanded thyroid clonotypes above 0.001 frequency.

The diagnostic workup employed clinical symptoms, serum thyroxine, TRAb, thyroid ultrasound and orbital computed tomography. Amplification from RNA transcripts yielded the TCR beta CDR3 regions. HTBI primers primed a first-round RT-PCR, and a second-round multiplex PCR followed. TCRdb analysed the multiplex PCR reads with MiXCR anew, one entry per CDR3 protein. This table holds about 590,000 distinct CDR3 sequences, 35% to 45% found once. Turning to this clonotype: The antigen is not known.

Germline lookup yields CDR1 ENHRY and CDR2 SYGVKD. The CDR3 sequence is 15 residues long. Deletions cut 8 bases from V and 3 bases from J, with 19 bases between. Sequencing used peripheral blood or thyroid tissue (not recorded which). This receptor was identified in an adult man with Graves' hyperthyroidism. This chain connects TRBV10-3 to TRBJ2-5; D is ambiguous. The CDR3 bases are TGTGCCATCTCCTATGACTTCGGCCGAGAAGAGACCCAGTACTTC. Residues: CAISYDFGREETQYF.